Included here is one T cell receptor beta chain sequence, with context. The antigen is unknown. This sample stems from a study of cytomegalovirus exposure and HLA in healthy donors. On the study more broadly: HLA-typed donors were the source of approximately 88 million unique TCRs held in an early data release.

With 60 Vbeta and 13 Jbeta primers, the PCR was carried out. The assay was immunoSEQ multiplex PCR, and TCRdb's table has in-frame clones only and misses some. The sample records about 190,000 clones, 80% being singletons. Broader study findings: Later on, a genetic analysis was performed. It linked a missense variant in DCLRE1C with V- and J-gene trimming of TCR beta. Altogether, 150 or so TCR beta chains were recorded as cytomegalovirus-associated. Later analysis suggested most CMV-associated TCR beta chains were HLA-restricted.

Trimming removed 4 bases from V and 2 bases from J, with 18 bases in between. Germline lookup yields CDR1 SGHDT and CDR2 YYEEEE. CDR3 length: 17 amino acids. This sequence joins TRBV5-6 and TRBJ2-2; a weak D match, TRBD1 (7 bases). This TCR was sampled from a boy between 10 and 17 years old in good health and CMV-seronegative. Sequenced: PBMCs. CDR3 in amino acids: CASSLRRDSYNTGELFF. DNA for the CDR3: TGTGCCAGCAGCCTAAGGAGGGACAGTTATAACACCGGGGAGCTGTTTTTT. The full variable domain, with the rest looked up from reference TRBV5-6 and TRBJ2-2, is DAGVTQSPTHLIKTRGQQVTLRCSPKSGHDTVSWYQQALGQGPQFIFQYYEEEERQRGNFPDRFSGHQFPNYSSELNVNALLLGDSALYLCASSLRRDSYNTGELFFGEGSRLTVL.